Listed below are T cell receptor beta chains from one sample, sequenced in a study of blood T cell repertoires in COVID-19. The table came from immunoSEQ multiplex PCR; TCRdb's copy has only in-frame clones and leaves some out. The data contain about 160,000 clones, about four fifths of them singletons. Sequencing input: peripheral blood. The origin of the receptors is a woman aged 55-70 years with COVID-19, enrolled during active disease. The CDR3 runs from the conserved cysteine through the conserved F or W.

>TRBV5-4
CASSLGAGDDGYTF
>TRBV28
CASSVWSGREGEQFF
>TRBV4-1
CASSWSGDSEKLFF
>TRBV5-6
CASSLNRGTGELFF
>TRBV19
CASSSGQGAREQYF
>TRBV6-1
CASSELAGGTGELFF
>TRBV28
CASSFGAGGGDNEQFF
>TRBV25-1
CASSGTREDTQYF
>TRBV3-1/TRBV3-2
CASSQDPLYGYTF
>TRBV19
CASSGGLVGNQPQHF
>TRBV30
CAWSGAGRPQHF
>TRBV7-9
CASSPAGDRGLGTEAFF
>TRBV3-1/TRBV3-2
CASGTGASQAKNIQYF
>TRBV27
CASRQGGRTEAFF
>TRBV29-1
CSVGGLAGITGELFF
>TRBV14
CASRAGTGAGANVLTF
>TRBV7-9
CASSLDSGTSGDTQYF
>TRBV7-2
CASSLAPGGKGGYTF
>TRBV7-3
CASSLMRYNEQFF
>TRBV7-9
CASSLEAGSTEAFF
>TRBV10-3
CAITAQGDYGYTF
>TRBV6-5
CASSLPWANEAFF
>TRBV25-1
CASRLDRAHTMNTEAFF
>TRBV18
CASSPLQGQAYNEQFF
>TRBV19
CASSTNRGDTYGYTF
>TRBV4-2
CASSQDRSAGNTIYF
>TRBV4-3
CASSQEWGTGDAQETQYF
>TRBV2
CASSAWTGTYEQYF
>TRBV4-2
CASSQEGETYEQYF
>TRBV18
CASSPATGGPSNQPQHF